This paragraph reports one T cell receptor (beta chain). TCRdb redid the calling of the 5' RACE reads with MiXCR, one entry per CDR3 protein. The sample yields tens of thousands of distinct CDR3 sequences, roughly 14% seen once. The data were taken from a study of early T cells in non-severe SARS-CoV-2 infection. Sequencing was done on a sample of whole blood. This TCR came from an adult who was a healthcare worker with PCR-confirmed SARS-CoV-2 infection or an uninfected control (not recorded which).

The CDR3: CASSYDSPAGANEKLFF. CDR3 bases: TGTGCCAGCAGTTACGACTCCCCGGCGGGGGCTAATGAAAAACTGTTTTTT. The chain has TRBV6-6 and TRBJ1-4, with D possibly matching TRBD1 (5 bases). The CDR3 extends over 17 amino acids. With 2 bases removed from V and 3 bases from J, the gap between germline ends came to 16 bases. Germline values: CDR1 MNHNY, CDR2 SVGAGI (reference sequence).